A selection of T cell receptor beta chains follows, all from one sample in a study of shared clonotypes between healthy human individuals. Produced via immunoSEQ multiplex PCR; TCRdb's table is partial and in-frame only. In the table there are roughly 2 million clones, 85% to 95% of which are singletons. Sequenced: naive CD4+ T cells sorted from blood. These receptor sequences come from a man between 18 and 29 years old in good health. The CDR3 runs from the conserved cysteine through the conserved F or W. A D gene is named only where the DNA matches it firmly. Rows may omit the clone size; those that give it use once, few, many or a size class.

few	TRBD2	TRBV9	TRBJ2-1	CASSPRTSGRNEQFF	TGTGCCAGCAGCCCGCGGACTAGCGGGAGAAATGAGCAGTTCTTC
NA	NA	TRBV5-4	TRBJ2-6	CASTSGLASGANVLTF	TGTGCCAGCACCTCGGGCCTAGCCTCTGGGGCCAACGTCCTGACTTTC
NA	NA	TRBV30	TRBJ2-3	CAWSVGGGVLDTQYF	TGTGCCTGGAGTGTAGGCGGGGGCGTTTTAGATACGCAGTATTTT
NA	NA	TRBV7-6	TRBJ1-2	CASSPDTNYGYTF	TGTGCCAGCAGCCCCGACACGAACTATGGCTACACCTTC
NA	TRBD1	TRBV2	TRBJ1-3	CASRGTGGGNTIYF	TGTGCCAGCAGGGGTACAGGGGGGGGAAACACCATATATTTT
once	NA	TRBV11-3	TRBJ2-6	CASSLSWGTGANVLTF	TGTGCCAGCAGCTTATCATGGGGGACTGGGGCCAACGTCCTGACTTTC
NA	NA	TRBV6-5	TRBJ1-3	CASSYSSGSTGNTIYF	TGTGCCAGCAGTTACTCGTCAGGGAGTACCGGAAACACCATATATTTT
NA	NA	TRBV30	TRBJ2-7	CAWVGLENSYEQYF	TGTGCCTGGGTAGGACTGGAGAACTCCTACGAGCAGTACTTC
NA	TRBD1	TRBV5-4	TRBJ2-7	CASSSKGQSIYEQYF	TGTGCCAGCAGCTCCAAGGGACAGTCCATCTACGAGCAGTACTTC
NA	NA	TRBV7-9	TRBJ2-3	CASSLGDSTDTQYF	TGTGCCAGCAGCTTAGGGGACAGCACAGATACGCAGTATTTT
NA	NA	TRBV23-1	TRBJ1-1	CASSQFLNTEAFF	TGCGCCAGCAGTCAATTCCTGAACACTGAAGCTTTCTTT
NA	NA	TRBV5-1	TRBJ1-4	CASSRGGQEKLFF	TGCGCCAGCAGCCGGGGCGGCCAGGAAAAACTGTTTTTT
once	TRBD1	TRBV5-1	TRBJ1-6	CASSLEGTGLAPLHF	TGCGCCAGCAGCTTGGAAGGGACAGGGTTGGCACCCCTCCACTTT
NA	TRBD2	TRBV29-1	TRBJ2-7	CSVEVAGGPYEQYF	TGCAGCGTTGAGGTAGCGGGAGGGCCGTACGAGCAGTACTTC
NA	TRBD2	TRBV9	TRBJ2-3	CASSVAASGRADTQYF	TGTGCCAGCAGCGTAGCTGCTAGCGGGAGGGCAGATACGCAGTATTTT
NA	TRBD1	TRBV6-1	TRBJ1-2	CASSFRDRDYGYTF	TGTGCCAGCAGTTTCCGGGACAGGGACTATGGCTACACCTTC
NA	NA	TRBV6-5	TRBJ2-5	CASGSGLGSETQYF	TGTGCCAGCGGTAGCGGCCTGGGGTCAGAGACCCAGTACTTC
NA	TRBD2	TRBV27	TRBJ2-1	CASSLDILAGAVEQFF	TGTGCCAGCAGTTTAGATATCCTAGCGGGAGCGGTTGAGCAGTTCTTC
NA	NA	TRBV2	TRBJ1-2	CASSDRVYRPNGYTF	TGTGCCAGCAGTGATAGGGTTTACCGACCTAATGGCTACACCTTC
NA	TRBD1	TRBV7-9	TRBJ1-1	CASWPGGSNTEAFF	TGTGCCAGCTGGCCAGGGGGATCGAACACTGAAGCTTTCTTT
NA	NA	TRBV5-6	TRBJ2-7	CASSLGGPGAYYEQYF	TGTGCCAGCAGCTTGGGGGGGCCAGGGGCCTACTACGAGCAGTACTTC
NA	NA	TRBV10-3	TRBJ2-7	CATSGFRDTYEQYF	TGTGCCACGAGCGGCTTCAGAGACACCTACGAGCAGTACTTC
NA	TRBD2	TRBV10-3	TRBJ2-2	CAISEMSGRVTGELFF	TGTGCCATCAGTGAGATGAGCGGGAGGGTCACCGGGGAGCTGTTTTTT
NA	TRBD2	TRBV11-3	TRBJ2-7	CASSLLASGVSEQYF	TGTGCCAGCAGCCTCCTCGCTAGCGGGGTCAGTGAGCAGTACTTC
NA	NA	TRBV6-1	TRBJ1-2	CASRFTGYGYTF	TGTGCCAGCCGGTTCACAGGCTATGGCTACACCTTC
few	TRBD1	TRBV30	TRBJ1-2	CAFRTGNYGYTF	TGTGCCTTTAGGACAGGCAACTATGGCTACACCTTC
NA	NA	TRBV18	TRBJ1-4	CASSPTGLFEKLFF	TGTGCCAGCTCACCAACAGGGCTCTTTGAAAAACTGTTTTTT
NA	NA	TRBV9	TRBJ1-1	CASSMRSWDSNTEAFF	TGTGCCAGCAGCATGAGGTCATGGGACTCGAACACTGAAGCTTTCTTT
NA	NA	TRBV30	TRBJ2-7	CAWSYTREQYF	TGTGCCTGGAGTTATACTAGAGAGCAGTACTTC
NA	TRBD2	TRBV30	TRBJ2-5	CAWSGGRAETQYF	TGTGCCTGGAGTGGTGGGAGGGCAGAGACCCAGTACTTC
NA	TRBD1	TRBV29-1	TRBJ1-2	CSVGTGGYTF	TGCAGCGTCGGGACAGGGGGCTACACCTTC
NA	TRBD2	TRBV18	TRBJ2-2	CASSPNIAGGPSGELFF	TGTGCCAGCTCACCGAACATAGCGGGGGGGCCTTCCGGGGAGCTGTTTTTT
NA	TRBD2	TRBV29-1	TRBJ2-5	CSGHSGRAGETQYF	TGCAGCGGACACAGCGGGAGGGCAGGAGAGACCCAGTACTTC
NA	NA	TRBV19	TRBJ2-2	CASSSGSKPDGELFF	TGTGCCAGTAGTAGCGGAAGCAAGCCAGACGGGGAGCTGTTTTTT
NA	NA	TRBV7-9	TRBJ2-1	CASSPAGTASYNEQFF	TGTGCCAGCAGTCCGGCGGGGACGGCTTCCTACAATGAGCAGTTCTTC
NA	TRBD1	TRBV11-2	TRBJ2-3	CASSLGGTGGTDTQYF	TGTGCCAGCAGCCTAGGGGGGACAGGGGGCACAGATACGCAGTATTTT
NA	TRBD2	TRBV7-3	TRBJ2-7	CASSTPTSGRTYEQYF	TGTGCCAGCAGCACCCCTACTAGCGGGAGAACCTACGAGCAGTACTTC
NA	NA	TRBV9	TRBJ2-5	CASSVGGGIGTQYF	TGTGCCAGCAGCGTAGGTGGGGGTATCGGGACCCAGTACTTC
NA	TRBD1	TRBV7-2	TRBJ1-5	CASSSPGGGQPQHF	TGTGCCAGCAGCTCACCAGGGGGGGGTCAGCCCCAGCATTTT
NA	NA	TRBV2	TRBJ1-2	CASSVYSLNYGYTF	TGTGCCAGCAGTGTCTACAGTTTAAACTATGGCTACACCTTC
NA	TRBD2	TRBV2	TRBJ2-7	CASSRDYSYEQYF	TGTGCCAGCAGCCGGGACTACTCCTACGAGCAGTACTTC
NA	TRBD2	TRBV5-1	TRBJ2-5	CASSLVWEGDETQYF	TGCGCCAGCAGCTTAGTTTGGGAGGGTGACGAGACCCAGTACTTC
NA	TRBD1	TRBV10-3	TRBJ2-1	CAISQGAGEQFF	TGTGCCATCAGTCAGGGGGCCGGTGAGCAGTTCTTC
NA	NA	TRBV5-4	TRBJ1-1	CASSREVSAASTEAFF	TGTGCCAGCAGCCGGGAAGTATCAGCAGCTAGCACTGAAGCTTTCTTT
NA	NA	TRBV29-1	TRBJ1-1	CSVTASGGTRAFF	TGCAGCGTCACTGCGTCCGGGGGGACGAGAGCTTTCTTT
NA	NA	TRBV27	TRBJ2-6	CASSEDSLGVLTF	TGTGCCAGCAGTGAGGACAGTCTTGGCGTCCTGACTTTC
NA	NA	TRBV14	TRBJ1-3	CASREQGTGNTIYF	TGTGCCAGCAGGGAACAGGGCACTGGAAACACCATATATTTT
once	NA	TRBV19	TRBJ2-2	CASSSNYANTGELFF	TGTGCCAGTAGCTCGAATTATGCTAACACCGGGGAGCTGTTTTTT
NA	NA	TRBV11-2	TRBJ1-6	CASSLDAVGYYSPLHF	TGTGCCAGCAGCTTAGATGCAGTGGGGTATTATTCACCCCTCCACTTT
NA	NA	TRBV9	TRBJ2-7	CASSVARGSEQYF	TGTGCCAGCAGCGTAGCTAGGGGTTCCGAGCAGTACTTC
NA	NA	TRBV28	TRBJ2-2	CASSSTGRTTGELFF	TGTGCCAGCAGTTCGACAGGGAGGACCACCGGGGAGCTGTTTTTT
NA	NA	TRBV5-1	TRBJ2-5	CASSLNGVQETQYF	TGCGCCAGCAGCTTGAACGGTGTCCAAGAGACCCAGTACTTC